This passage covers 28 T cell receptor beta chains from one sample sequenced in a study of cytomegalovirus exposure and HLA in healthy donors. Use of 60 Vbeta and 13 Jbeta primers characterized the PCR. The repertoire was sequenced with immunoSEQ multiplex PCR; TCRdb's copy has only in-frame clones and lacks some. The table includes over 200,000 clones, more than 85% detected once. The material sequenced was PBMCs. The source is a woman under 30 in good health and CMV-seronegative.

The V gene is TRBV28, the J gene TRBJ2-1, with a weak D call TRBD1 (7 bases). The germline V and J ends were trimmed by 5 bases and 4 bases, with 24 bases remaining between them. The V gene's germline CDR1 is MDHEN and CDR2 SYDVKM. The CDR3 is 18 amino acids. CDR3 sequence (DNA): TGTGCCAGCAGTGGAGGGACAGTTCAGGTGTATTTTTACAATGAGCAGTTCTTC. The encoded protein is CASSGGTVQVYFYNEQFF.

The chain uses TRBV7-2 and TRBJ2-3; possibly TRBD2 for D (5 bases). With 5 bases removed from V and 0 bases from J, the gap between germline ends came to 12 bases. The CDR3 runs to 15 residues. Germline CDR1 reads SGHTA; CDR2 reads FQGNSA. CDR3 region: CASSRPSGSTDTQYF. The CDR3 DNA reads TGTGCCAGCAGCCGCCCCAGCGGTAGCACAGATACGCAGTATTTT. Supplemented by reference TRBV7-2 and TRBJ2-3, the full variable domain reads GAGVSQSPSNKVTEKGKDVELRCDPISGHTALYWYRQSLGQGLEFLIYFQGNSAPDKSGLPSDRFSAERTGGSVSTLTIQRTQQEDSAVYLCASSRPSGSTDTQYFGPGTRLTVL.

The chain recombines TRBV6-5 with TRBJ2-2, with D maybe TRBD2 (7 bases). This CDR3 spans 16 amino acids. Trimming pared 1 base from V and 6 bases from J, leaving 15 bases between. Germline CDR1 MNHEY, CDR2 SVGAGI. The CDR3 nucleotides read TGTGCCAGCAGTTACTTGTGGGGGGGCACCGCCGGGGAGCTGTTTTTT. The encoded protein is CASSYLWGGTAGELFF.

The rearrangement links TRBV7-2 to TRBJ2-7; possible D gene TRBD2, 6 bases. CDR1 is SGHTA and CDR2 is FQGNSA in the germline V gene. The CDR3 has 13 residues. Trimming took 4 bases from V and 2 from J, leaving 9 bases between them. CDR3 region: CASSSSGAYEQYF. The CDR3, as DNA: TGTGCCAGCAGCTCGTCGGGGGCCTACGAGCAGTACTTC.

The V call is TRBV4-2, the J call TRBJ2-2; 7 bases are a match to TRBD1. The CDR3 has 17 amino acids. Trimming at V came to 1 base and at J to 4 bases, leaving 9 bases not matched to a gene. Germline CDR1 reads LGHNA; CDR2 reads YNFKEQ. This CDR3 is CASSQGGGSGGTGELFF. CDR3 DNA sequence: TGTGCCAGCAGCCAAGGCGGTGGGTCAGGGGGCACCGGGGAGCTGTTTTTT.

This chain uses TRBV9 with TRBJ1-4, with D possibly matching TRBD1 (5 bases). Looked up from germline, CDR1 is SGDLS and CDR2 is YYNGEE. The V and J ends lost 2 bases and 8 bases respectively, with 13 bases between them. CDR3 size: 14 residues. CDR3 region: CASSVSGNREKLFF. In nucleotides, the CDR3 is TGTGCCAGCAGCGTCTCTGGCAACAGGGAAAAACTGTTTTTT.

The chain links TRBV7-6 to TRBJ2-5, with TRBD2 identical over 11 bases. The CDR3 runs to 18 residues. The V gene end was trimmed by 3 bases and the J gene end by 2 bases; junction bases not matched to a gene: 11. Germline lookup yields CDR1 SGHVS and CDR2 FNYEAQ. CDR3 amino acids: CASSFLAGGEDRQETQYF. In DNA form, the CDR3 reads TGTGCCAGCAGCTTTCTAGCGGGAGGCGAAGACAGACAAGAGACCCAGTACTTC.

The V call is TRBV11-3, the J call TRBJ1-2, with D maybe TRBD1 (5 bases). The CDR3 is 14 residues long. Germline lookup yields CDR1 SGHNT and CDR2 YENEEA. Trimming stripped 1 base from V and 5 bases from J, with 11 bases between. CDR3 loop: CASSLVGGVYGYTF. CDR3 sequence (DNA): TGTGCCAGCAGCTTAGTTGGAGGGGTTTATGGCTACACCTTC.

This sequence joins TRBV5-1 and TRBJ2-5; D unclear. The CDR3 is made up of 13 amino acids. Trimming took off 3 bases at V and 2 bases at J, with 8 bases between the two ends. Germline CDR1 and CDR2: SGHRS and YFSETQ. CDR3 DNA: TGCGCCAGCAGCTCGACTCCTCAAGAGACCCAGTACTTC. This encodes CASSSTPQETQYF.

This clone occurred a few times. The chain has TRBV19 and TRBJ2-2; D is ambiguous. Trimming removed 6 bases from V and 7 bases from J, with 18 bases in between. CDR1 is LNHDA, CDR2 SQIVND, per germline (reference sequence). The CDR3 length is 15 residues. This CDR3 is CASSQQLGLIGELFF. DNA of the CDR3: TGTGCCAGTAGCCAGCAATTGGGCTTGATCGGGGAGCTGTTTTTT.

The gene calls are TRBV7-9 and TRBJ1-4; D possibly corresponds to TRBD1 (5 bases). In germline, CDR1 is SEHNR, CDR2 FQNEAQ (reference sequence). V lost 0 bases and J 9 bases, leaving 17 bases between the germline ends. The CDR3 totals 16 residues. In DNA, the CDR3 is TGTGCCAGCAGCTTAGCGACCGGGACTGTTTTGAAAAAACTGTTTTTT. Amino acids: CASSLATGTVLKKLFF.

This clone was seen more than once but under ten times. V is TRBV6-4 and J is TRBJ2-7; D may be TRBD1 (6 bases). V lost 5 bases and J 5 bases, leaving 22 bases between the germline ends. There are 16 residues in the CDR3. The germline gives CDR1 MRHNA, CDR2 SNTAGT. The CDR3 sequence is CASSLVRGCGRDEQYF. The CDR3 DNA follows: TGTGCCAGCAGTCTCGTCAGGGGCTGTGGTAGGGACGAGCAGTACTTC.

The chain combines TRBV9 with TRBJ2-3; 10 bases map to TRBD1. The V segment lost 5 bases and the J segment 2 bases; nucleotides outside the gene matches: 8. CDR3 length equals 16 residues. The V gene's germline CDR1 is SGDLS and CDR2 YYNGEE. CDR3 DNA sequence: TGTGCCAGCAGTGCCGGGACAGGGGCTAACACAGATACGCAGTATTTT. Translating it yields CASSAGTGANTDTQYF.

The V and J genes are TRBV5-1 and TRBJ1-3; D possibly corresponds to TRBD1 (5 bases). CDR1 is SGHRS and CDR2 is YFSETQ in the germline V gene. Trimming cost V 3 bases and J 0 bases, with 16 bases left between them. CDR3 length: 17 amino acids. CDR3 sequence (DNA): TGCGCCAGCAGCTCCTTGGGGCAGGGTGTCTCTGGAAACACCATATATTTT. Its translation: CASSSLGQGVSGNTIYF.

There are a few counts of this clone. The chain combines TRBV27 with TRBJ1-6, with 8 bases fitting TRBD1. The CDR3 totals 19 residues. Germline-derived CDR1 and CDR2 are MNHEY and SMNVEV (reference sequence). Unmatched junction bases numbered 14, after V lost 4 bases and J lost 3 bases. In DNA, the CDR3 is TGTGCCAGCAGTTCGACCGGGACAGGATATAGGGTCTATAATTCACCCCTCCACTTT. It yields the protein CASSSTGTGYRVYNSPLHF.

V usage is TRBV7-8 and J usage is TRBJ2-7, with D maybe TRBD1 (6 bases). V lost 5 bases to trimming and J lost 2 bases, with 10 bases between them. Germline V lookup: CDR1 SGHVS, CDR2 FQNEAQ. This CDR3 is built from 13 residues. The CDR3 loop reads CASSPDRTYEQYF. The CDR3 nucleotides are TGTGCCAGCAGCCCGGACAGAACCTACGAGCAGTACTTC.

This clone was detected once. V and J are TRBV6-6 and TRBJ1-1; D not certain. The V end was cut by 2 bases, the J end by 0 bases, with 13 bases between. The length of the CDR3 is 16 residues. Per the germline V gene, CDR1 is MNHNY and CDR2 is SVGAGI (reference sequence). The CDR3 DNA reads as TGTGCCAGCAGTTACGACCCGGGGAGGGTGAACACTGAAGCTTTCTTT. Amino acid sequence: CASSYDPGRVNTEAFF.

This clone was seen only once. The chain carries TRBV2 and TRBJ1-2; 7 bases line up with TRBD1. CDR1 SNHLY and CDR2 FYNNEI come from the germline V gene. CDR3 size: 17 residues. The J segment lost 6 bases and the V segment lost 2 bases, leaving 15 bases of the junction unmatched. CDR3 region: CASSEKVGAGGRDGYTF. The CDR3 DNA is TGTGCCAGCAGTGAAAAGGTTGGGGCAGGGGGAAGGGATGGCTACACCTTC.

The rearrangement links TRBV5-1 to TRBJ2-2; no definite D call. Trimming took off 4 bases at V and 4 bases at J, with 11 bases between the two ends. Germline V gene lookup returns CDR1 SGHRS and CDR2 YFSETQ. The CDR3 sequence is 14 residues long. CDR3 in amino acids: CASSPRLRTGELFF. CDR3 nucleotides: TGCGCCAGCAGCCCTAGACTGCGCACCGGGGAGCTGTTTTTT.

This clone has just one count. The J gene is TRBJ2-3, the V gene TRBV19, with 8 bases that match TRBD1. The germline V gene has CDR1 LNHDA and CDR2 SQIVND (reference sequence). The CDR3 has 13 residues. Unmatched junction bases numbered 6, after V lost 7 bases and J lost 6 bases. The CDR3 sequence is CASKRQGSDTQYF. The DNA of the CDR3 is TGTGCCAGTAAACGACAGGGGTCGGATACGCAGTATTTT.

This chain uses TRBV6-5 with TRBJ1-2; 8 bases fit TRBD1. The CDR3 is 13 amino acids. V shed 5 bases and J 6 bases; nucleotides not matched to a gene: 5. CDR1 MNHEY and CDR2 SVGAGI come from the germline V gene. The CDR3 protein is CASSEGTGNGYTF. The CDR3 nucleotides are TGTGCCAGCAGTGAAGGGACAGGAAATGGCTACACCTTC.

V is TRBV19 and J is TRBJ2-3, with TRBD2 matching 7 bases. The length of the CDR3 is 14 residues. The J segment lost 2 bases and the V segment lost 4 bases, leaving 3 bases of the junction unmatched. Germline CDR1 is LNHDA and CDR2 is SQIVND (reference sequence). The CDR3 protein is CASSRRLATDTQYF. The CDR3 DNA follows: TGTGCCAGTAGTAGGCGACTAGCCACAGATACGCAGTATTTT.

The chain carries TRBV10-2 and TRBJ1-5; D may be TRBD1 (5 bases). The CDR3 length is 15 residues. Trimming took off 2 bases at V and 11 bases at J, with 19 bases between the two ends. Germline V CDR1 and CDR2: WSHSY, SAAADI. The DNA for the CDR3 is TGCGCCAGCAGTGAGGTCGCAGGGTTGGTAGTAGCCCAGCATTTT. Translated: CASSEVAGLVVAQHF.

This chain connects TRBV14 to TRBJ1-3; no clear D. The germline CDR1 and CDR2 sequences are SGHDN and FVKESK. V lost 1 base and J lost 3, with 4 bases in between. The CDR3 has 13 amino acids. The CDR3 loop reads CASSQVIGNTIYF. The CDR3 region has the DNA TGTGCCAGCAGCCAAGTAATTGGAAACACCATATATTTT.

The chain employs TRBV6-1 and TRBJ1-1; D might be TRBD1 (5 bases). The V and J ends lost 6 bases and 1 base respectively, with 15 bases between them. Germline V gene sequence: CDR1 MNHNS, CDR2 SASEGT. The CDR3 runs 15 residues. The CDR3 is CASSGRGAGNTEAFF. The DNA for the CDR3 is TGTGCCAGCAGCGGACGCGGGGCGGGGAACACTGAAGCTTTCTTT.

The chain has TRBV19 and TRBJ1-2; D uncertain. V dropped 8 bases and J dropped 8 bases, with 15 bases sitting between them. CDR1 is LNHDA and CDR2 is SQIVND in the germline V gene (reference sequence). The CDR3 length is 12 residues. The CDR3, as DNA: TGTGCCAGTTTTGGGAGTGGAGACGGCTACACCTTC. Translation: CASFGSGDGYTF.

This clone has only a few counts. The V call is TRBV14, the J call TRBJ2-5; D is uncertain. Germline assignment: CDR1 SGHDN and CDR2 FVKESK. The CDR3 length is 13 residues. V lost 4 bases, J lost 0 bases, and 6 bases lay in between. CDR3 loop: CASSPIDQETQYF. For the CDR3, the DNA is TGTGCCAGCAGCCCTATCGACCAAGAGACCCAGTACTTC.

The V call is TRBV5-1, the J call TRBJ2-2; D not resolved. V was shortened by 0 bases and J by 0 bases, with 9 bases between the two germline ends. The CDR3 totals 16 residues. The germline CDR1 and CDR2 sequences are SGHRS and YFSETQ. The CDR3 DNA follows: TGCGCCAGCAGCTTGGCCGTCAGAACGAACACCGGGGAGCTGTTTTTT. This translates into CASSLAVRTNTGELFF.